The sequence of this T cell receptor (beta chain) was determined in a study of blood T cell repertoires in COVID-19. Overall study context: Donors in the United States, Italy and Spain gave samples during acute or convalescent COVID-19. Sources were T cells, B-cell-depleted T cells, or PBMCs; the material itself was cDNA or gDNA.

V dropped 5 bases and J dropped 9 bases, with 14 bases sitting between them. This CDR3 has 13 residues. CDR1 is MNHEY and CDR2 is SVGAGI in the germline V gene. Original handling: Amplification of reference gene primers was used by the study to estimate nucleated cell counts. Clones were sequenced by immunoSEQ multiplex PCR, and TCRdb holds only the in-frame ones, with some missing. V and J calls and clone size are given by that table; D and trimming were obtained from the DNA. The sample yields 220,000 or so clones, about nine tenths seen once. Source material: peripheral blood. V gene TRBV6-5 combines with J gene TRBJ2-1, with D tentatively TRBD2 (7 bases). This sequence originates from a man aged 55 to 70 who had recovered from COVID-19. CDR3 sequence reads: CASSRGEGGEQFF. CDR3 bases: TGTGCCAGCAGTCGTGGGGAGGGGGGTGAGCAGTTCTTC.